What follows is one T cell receptor (beta chain) and its context. As yet, its antigen is unknown. This sample stems from a study of response to subunit inactivated influenza vaccine. Points from the study as a whole: Only a handful of new T cells, the authors suggested, are recruited with each seasonal influenza vaccination.

TCRdb redid the calling of the RT-PCR reads with MiXCR, one entry per CDR3 protein. This table has 860,000 or so distinct CDR3 sequences, 20% to 25% appearing once. Germline V gene sequence: CDR1 DFQATT, CDR2 SNEGSKA (reference sequence). CDR3 length: 12 residues. Here the sequenced sample was PBMCs from blood, taken 4 to 6 days after vaccination. V is TRBV20-1 and J is TRBJ2-3, with D perhaps matching TRBD1 (6 bases). The TCR comes from a man aged 45-65 years who received an inactivated influenza vaccine. CDR3 nucleotide sequence: TGCAGCGTGGACAGCCCCACAGATACGCAGTATTTT. It yields the protein CSVDSPTDTQYF.